This is a list of T cell receptor beta chains from one sample in a study of human T cells and chemical hapten exposure. From the 5' RACE reads, TCRdb called clonotypes with MiXCR, one entry per CDR3 protein. Altogether over 70,000 distinct CDR3 sequences are present, approximately 15% being singletons, with the ten largest covering around 7%. The receptor source for this set is a female donor in good health. Each CDR3 is given with its conserved first and last residue. A D gene is named only where the DNA matches it firmly. Only part of the rows carry a size: once, few, many, or a class if the clone is expanded.

size | J | D | V | DNA | CDR3
few | TRBJ1-2 | NA | TRBV7-2 | TGTGCCAGCAGCTTCGGACTCTATGGCTACACCTTC | CASSFGLYGYTF
NA | TRBJ2-1 | NA | TRBV20-1 | TGCAGTGCTAGAGTGACCCGACTAGTAGGGTCGAACAATGAGCAGTTCTTC | CSARVTRLVGSNNEQFF
many | TRBJ1-1 | NA | TRBV28 | TGTGCCAGCAGTTTATACGACAGGATGAACACTGAAGCTTTCTTT | CASSLYDRMNTEAFF
many | TRBJ1-2 | TRBD1 | TRBV7-8 | TGTGCCAGCAGCACAACAGGGGGCTATGGCTACACCTTC | CASSTTGGYGYTF
NA | TRBJ2-1 | TRBD2 | TRBV6-2/TRBV6-3 | TGTGCCAGCATATTAGGGGAGGGGACCACCGAGCAGTTCTTC | CASILGEGTTEQFF
many | TRBJ1-6 | TRBD1 | TRBV20-1 | TGCAGTGCCCGACAGGGTCAAAATTCACCCCTCCACTTT | CSARQGQNSPLHF
many | TRBJ2-1 | NA | TRBV7-2 | TGTGCCAGCAGCTTACAGACCTACAATGAGCAGTTCTTC | CASSLQTYNEQFF
NA | TRBJ1-3 | NA | TRBV11-3 | TGTGCCAGCAGCTCGTCTCCGATGGAAAACACCATATATTTT | CASSSSPMENTIYF
few | TRBJ1-5 | NA | TRBV7-9 | TGTGCCAGCAGCTTAGGAAGGAGGGACACGGAGAGCAATCAGCCCCAGCATTTT | CASSLGRRDTESNQPQHF
NA | TRBJ2-3 | NA | TRBV29-1 | TGCAGCGTCGATGGGGCACCGAGTGCTAGCACAGATACGCAGTATTTT | CSVDGAPSASTDTQYF
NA | TRBJ2-1 | NA | TRBV5-1 | TGCGCCAGCAGCTTAGGAGGGAGAGCCTCCCATGAGCAGTTCTTC | CASSLGGRASHEQFF
NA | TRBJ2-5 | TRBD2 | TRBV6-6 | TGTGCCAGCAGTCGGGGGACTAGCTTAGAGACCCAGTACTTC | CASSRGTSLETQYF
few | TRBJ2-1 | NA | TRBV20-1 | TGCAGTGCTAGAGATTTCGCCTATGAGCAGTTCTTC | CSARDFAYEQFF
NA | TRBJ2-1 | NA | TRBV20-1 | TGCAGTGCTAGAGATCTCGTTTTAGACAATGAGCAGTTCTTC | CSARDLVLDNEQFF
NA | TRBJ2-1 | NA | TRBV28 | TGTGCCAGCAGTTCCCCAATCGGGACAAAAGAGCAGTTCTTC | CASSSPIGTKEQFF
NA | TRBJ1-6 | NA | TRBV2 | TGTGCCAGCAGTGTGGTGGCCGGGACCCTCCACTTT | CASSVVAGTLHF
NA | TRBJ2-6 | TRBD1 | TRBV24-1 | TGTGCCACCAGTGATTGGGACAGGGTCTCCGGGGCCAACGTCCTGACTTTC | CATSDWDRVSGANVLTF
few | TRBJ2-1 | TRBD2 | TRBV24-1 | TGTGCCACCAGTGGAATAGCGGGAGGGGGTGAGCAGTTCTTC | CATSGIAGGGEQFF
NA | TRBJ1-6 | NA | TRBV20-1 | TGCAGTGCCCTTGAAGGGGCGGGATCACCCCTCCACTTT | CSALEGAGSPLHF
few | TRBJ2-3 | NA | TRBV11-3 | TGTGCCAGCAGCCCTGGTCCAGGCACAGATACGCAGTATTTT | CASSPGPGTDTQYF
NA | TRBJ1-1 | TRBD1 | TRBV6-5 | TGTGCCAGCAGTATCACGGGACAGGGCAACCCTGAAGCTTTCTTT | CASSITGQGNPEAFF
NA | TRBJ1-2 | NA | TRBV5-6 | TGTGCCAGCAGCCAGACAGGCACCTATGGCTACACCTTC | CASSQTGTYGYTF
few | TRBJ1-6 | NA | TRBV6-2/TRBV6-3 | TGTGCCAGCAGTTACTCGACGTCCCAGTTTTCACCCCTCCACTTT | CASSYSTSQFSPLHF
few | TRBJ2-5 | NA | TRBV29-1 | TGCAGCGCTGGACATCAGCGGGAGACCCAGTACTTC | CSAGHQRETQYF
few | TRBJ1-2 | TRBD1 | TRBV6-6 | TGTGCCAGCAGAGACAGGGGAGGGATGAATGGCTACACCTTC | CASRDRGGMNGYTF
NA | TRBJ1-4 | NA | TRBV4-2 | TGTGCCAGCAGCCAAGACGGGCAGGCGGATGAAAAACTGTTTTTT | CASSQDGQADEKLFF
few | TRBJ2-1 | NA | TRBV5-1 | TGCGCCAGCAGCTTGGACAGGGAGCAGTTCTTC | CASSLDREQFF
NA | TRBJ2-2 | NA | TRBV24-1 | TGTGCCACCGCCGCTCATGGAGGGCTTAACACCGGGGAGCTGTTTTTT | CATAAHGGLNTGELFF
many | TRBJ1-5 | NA | TRBV6-1 | TGTGCCAGCATACGGGAAAGCAATCAGCCCCAGCATTTT | CASIRESNQPQHF
few | TRBJ2-1 | NA | TRBV4-3 | TGCGCCAGCAGCCAAGATTCGGGGACGCAGTTCTTC | CASSQDSGTQFF